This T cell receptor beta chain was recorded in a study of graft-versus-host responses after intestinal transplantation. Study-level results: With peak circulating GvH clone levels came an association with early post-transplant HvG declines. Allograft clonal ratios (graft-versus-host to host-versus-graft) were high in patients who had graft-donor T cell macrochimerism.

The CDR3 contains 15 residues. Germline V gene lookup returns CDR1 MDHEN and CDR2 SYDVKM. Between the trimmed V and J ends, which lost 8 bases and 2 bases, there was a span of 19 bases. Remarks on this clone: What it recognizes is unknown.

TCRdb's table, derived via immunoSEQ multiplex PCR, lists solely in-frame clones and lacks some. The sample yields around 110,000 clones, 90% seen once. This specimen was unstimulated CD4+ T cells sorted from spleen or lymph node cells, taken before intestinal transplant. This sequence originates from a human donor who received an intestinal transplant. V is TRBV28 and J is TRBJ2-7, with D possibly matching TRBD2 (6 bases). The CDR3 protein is CASWRERRGPYEQYF. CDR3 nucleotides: TGTGCCAGCTGGAGGGAAAGAAGGGGACCCTACGAGCAGTACTTC.